This T cell receptor (beta chain) appears in the sequencing data of a study of blood T cell repertoires in COVID-19. Generated by immunoSEQ multiplex PCR, the TCRdb table keeps only in-frame clones and is missing some. The data contain under 250,000 clones, about nine tenths of them singletons. This clone was seen more than once but under ten times. The TCR comes from a woman aged 25 to 39 with COVID-19, enrolled during active disease. The sample consisted of peripheral blood.

The CDR3 protein is CASSSQASNYGYTF. DNA for the CDR3: TGTGCCAGCAGCTCCCAGGCCTCTAACTATGGCTACACCTTC. The rearrangement uses TRBV7-9 and TRBJ1-2; D gene unclear. Germline values: CDR1 SEHNR, CDR2 FQNEAQ (reference sequence). This CDR3 region has 14 residues. V was shortened by 4 bases and J by 0 bases, with 9 bases between the two germline ends. The entire variable domain, with the rest obtained from reference TRBV7-9 and TRBJ1-2, is as follows: DTGVSQNPRHKITKRGQNVTFRCDPISEHNRLYWYRQTLGQGPEFLTYFQNEAQLEKSRLLSDRFSAERPKGSFSTLEIQRTEQGDSAMYLCASSSQASNYGYTFGSGTRLTVV.